The clone carrying this T cell receptor (beta chain) was seen at least ten times. Its antigen is currently unknown. The sample comes from a study of glioma-infiltrating T cells. Study-wide points: Tissue and blood shared very few CDR3 sequences. Tissue-blood divergence was below expectation in non-neoplastic patients, above in gliomas.

TCR alpha and beta CDR3 regions were amplified from RNA using iRepertoire nested multiplex PCR. TCRdb re-called the multiplex PCR reads with MiXCR, one entry per CDR3 protein. The data hold about 93,000 distinct CDR3 sequences, with 40% observed a single time. The V and J ends lost 6 bases and 8 bases, in that order; junction bases with no gene match: 6. This CDR3 has 14 amino acids. The V gene is TRBV12-3 or TRBV12-4, the J gene TRBJ1-6, with 8 nucleotides matching TRBD1. The sequence derives from a human donor with low-grade glioma or glioblastoma, undergoing nonglioma brain surgery, or in good health (not recorded which). The material sequenced was glioma tissue, nonneoplastic brain tissue, or PBMCs (not recorded which). This CDR3 reads CASSPTGEYSPLHF. DNA for the CDR3: TGTGCCAGCAGCCCGACAGGGGAATATTCACCCCTCCACTTT.